The 25 T cell receptor beta chains reported below all come from one sample, sequenced in a study of low-dose radiotherapy and immunotherapy resistance in tumors. Documented time point: after trial treatment. The sample's treatment: LDRT plus nivolumab, ipilimumab, low-dose cyclophosphamide and aspirin (RACIN trial). TRAV- and TRBV-specific primers, spanning alpha and beta chains, primed first-strand cDNA. Both a constant-region primer and a V-primer adapter served to amplify TCRs across about 20 PCR cycles. MiXCR was run by TCRdb on the reads, yielding one entry per CDR3 protein. The table lists nearly 60,000 distinct CDR3 sequences, 23% of them singletons. The sequences come from PBMCs, collected after low-dose radiotherapy plus immunotherapy. These receptors all come from a male donor with prostate cancer.

This clonotype was seen at least ten times. This chain links TRBV5-6 with TRBJ1-5; D gene unclear. V lost 3 bases, J lost 1 base, and 8 bases lay in between. The CDR3 loop spans 14 amino acids. The germline V gene has CDR1 SGHDT and CDR2 YYEEEE. CDR3 DNA: TGTGCCAGCAGCTCACGGGTGAGCAATCAGCCCCAGCATTTT. Its translation is CASSSRVSNQPQHF.

In this sample, this clonotype turned up many times. This rearrangement joins TRBV5-1 to TRBJ2-3, with D hard to call. Germline V gene data show CDR1 as SGHRS and CDR2 as YFSETQ. Between the trimmed V and J ends, which lost 2 bases and 2 bases, there was a span of 9 bases. The CDR3 consists of 14 residues. This CDR3 reads CASSFGSFTDTQYF. The CDR3 DNA is TGCGCCAGCAGCTTCGGCAGCTTCACAGATACGCAGTATTTT.

Points on this clonotype: A far larger clone is one nucleotide away, so this likely arose from a read error. This chain connects TRBV6-5 to TRBJ1-1; D gene unclear. The CDR3 runs 14 residues. Germline-derived CDR1 and CDR2 are MNHEY and SVGAGI. V was pared by 8 bases and J by 3 bases, with 16 bases between. The CDR3 is CASGKQPMDTEAFF. CDR3 DNA: TGTGCCAGCGGTAAACAGCCGATGGACACTGAAGCTTTCTTT.

Many counts were recorded for this clonotype. The rearrangement joins TRBV25-1 to TRBJ2-5; D perhaps matches TRBD1 (7 bases). V was cut by 2 bases and J by 4 bases, with 14 bases left in between. There are 15 residues in the CDR3. Per germline, CDR1 MGHDK and CDR2 SYGVNS. CDR3 region: CASSEQRGTAETQYF. CDR3 DNA sequence: TGTGCCAGCAGTGAACAACGGGGGACAGCAGAGACCCAGTACTTC.

Sample share makes this clonotype medium-sized. The V and J genes are TRBV28 and TRBJ2-7; 9 bases align to TRBD2. From germline, CDR1 is MDHEN and CDR2 SYDVKM. V trimming: 5 bases; J trimming: 1 base; junction bases outside the gene matches: 3. The CDR3 is 14 amino acids. The DNA of the CDR3 is TGTGCCAGCAGTATTAGCGGGAGATCCTACGAGCAGTACTTC. It translates to CASSISGRSYEQYF. Looking up the rest from reference TRBV28 and TRBJ2-7 gives the full variable domain: DVKVTQSSRYLVKRTGEKVFLECVQDMDHENMFWYRQDPGLGLRLIYFSYDVKMKEKGDIPEGYSVSREKKERFSLILESASTNQTSMYLCASSISGRSYEQYFGPGTRLTVT.

The table lists this clonotype with a few counts. This chain links TRBV30 with TRBJ1-6, with 9 bases lining up with TRBD1. Germline CDR1 is GTSNPN and CDR2 is SVGIG (reference sequence). V shed 4 bases and J 6 bases; nucleotides not matched to a gene: 4. This CDR3 has 14 residues. The CDR3 spells CAWKDRGGNSPLHF. The CDR3 DNA reads as TGTGCCTGGAAGGACAGGGGTGGTAATTCACCCCTCCACTTT.

This clonotype was counted many times. The chain recombines TRBV20-1 with TRBJ2-3; D might be TRBD1 (6 bases). CDR1 and CDR2 from the germline V gene are DFQATT and SNEGSKA (reference sequence). The CDR3 sequence is 14 residues long. The ends were cut back, 6 bases at V and 5 bases at J, with 18 bases in the middle. This chain's CDR3 is CSARTARGRDTQYF. CDR3 nucleotides: TGCAGTGCGAGAACCGCCAGGGGAAGAGATACGCAGTATTTT.

In this sample, this clonotype turned up many times. The CDR3 loop is CSARAGDSYNEQFF. The CDR3 nucleotides read TGCAGTGCCCGAGCGGGAGATTCCTACAATGAGCAGTTCTTC. This chain links TRBV20-1 with TRBJ2-1; 8 bases map to TRBD2. CDR3 size: 14 residues. The junction had 5 bases not matched to a gene; V was cut back by 6 bases and J by 1 base. Germline lookup yields CDR1 DFQATT and CDR2 SNEGSKA (reference sequence).

This clonotype came up many times. The V and J genes are TRBV2 and TRBJ2-1, with D uncertain. The germline V gene has CDR1 SNHLY and CDR2 FYNNEI. V shed 7 bases and J shed 3 bases, with 10 bases lying between them. The CDR3 is 13 residues long. The CDR3 reads CASTDVIYNEQFF. The CDR3 DNA sequence: TGTGCCAGCACGGACGTAATCTACAATGAGCAGTTCTTC.

This clonotype was recorded many times. This chain connects TRBV12-3 or TRBV12-4 to TRBJ2-7, with 8 bases fitting TRBD1. V lost 6 bases to trimming and J lost 2 bases; unmatched junction nucleotides: 9. The CDR3 consists of 15 residues. DNA of the CDR3: TGTGCCAGCAGCCCCCGGACAGGGAGCCCCTACGAGCAGTACTTC. Its translation: CASSPRTGSPYEQYF.

This clonotype showed up many times. The chain couples TRBV7-2 to TRBJ2-7, with D possibly matching TRBD1 (6 bases). Trimming took 2 bases from V and 3 from J, leaving 11 bases between them. The germline V gene has CDR1 SGHTA and CDR2 FQGNSA. This CDR3 contains 14 residues. The CDR3 protein is CASSLSQGSYEQYF. CDR3 DNA sequence: TGTGCCAGCAGCTTAAGTCAGGGGAGCTACGAGCAGTACTTC.

This clonotype was seen at least ten times. J is TRBJ2-1 and V is TRBV4-1; D is possibly TRBD2 (6 bases). The CDR3 is made up of 17 amino acids. V lost 1 base to trimming and J lost 7 bases, with 20 bases between them. The germline V gene encodes CDR1 MGHRA and CDR2 YSYEKL. The CDR3 DNA is TGCGCCAGCAGCCAAGTCGATTTGATAGCGGTTGGGAATGAGCAGTTCTTC. Translation: CASSQVDLIAVGNEQFF.

This chain connects TRBV6-5 to TRBJ2-7, with a weak D call TRBD1 (6 bases). From germline, CDR1 is MNHEY and CDR2 SVGAGI. V lost 5 bases, J lost 0 bases, and 11 bases lay in between. This CDR3 has 14 amino acids. CDR3 sequence: CASSRDTPSYEQYF. As DNA, the CDR3 is TGTGCCAGCAGTCGGGACACACCCTCCTACGAGCAGTACTTC.

The rearrangement joins TRBV6-8 to TRBJ2-2; 10 nucleotides match TRBD2. With 6 bases clipped from V and 5 bases from J, the junction kept 3 bases outside the gene matches. Germline V gene sequence: CDR1 MNHGY, CDR2 SAAAGT. The CDR3 covers 14 residues. DNA of the CDR3: TGTGCCAGCAGGCTGACTAGCGGGACCGGGGAGCTGTTTTTT. Protein: CASRLTSGTGELFF.

The chain has TRBV18 and TRBJ2-2; a possible D gene is TRBD2 (5 bases). This CDR3 has 14 amino acids. The V gene's germline CDR1 is KGHSH and CDR2 LQKENI. V was shortened by 5 bases and J by 1 base, with 8 bases between the two germline ends. The CDR3 is CASSSAGNTGELFF. The CDR3 region has the DNA TGTGCCAGCTCATCGGCGGGGAACACCGGGGAGCTGTTTTTT.

Remarks on this clonotype: A far larger clone is just one base off, so this is likely a read error. The chain uses TRBV27 and TRBJ2-3; D is perhaps TRBD2 (6 bases). V was clipped by 6 bases and J by 2 bases, with 18 bases between them. CDR3 length: 16 amino acids. Per the germline V gene, CDR1 is MNHEY and CDR2 is SMNVEV (reference sequence). The CDR3 reads CASRGGPAGNTDTQYF. Written as DNA, the CDR3 is TGTGCCAGCAGGGGGGGACCAGCGGGCAACACAGATACGCAGTATTTT.

Comment on this clonotype: A read error is likely here: a far larger clone is one base away. This CDR3 fails to terminate in the conserved phenylalanine or tryptophan, so it likely reflects a read error. The chain recombines TRBV13 with TRBJ2-6; tentative D call: TRBD1 (5 bases). V lost 1 base to trimming and J lost 0 bases, with 13 bases between them. Germline assignment: CDR1 PRHDT and CDR2 FYEKMQ (reference sequence). The CDR3 totals 18 residues. The CDR3 nucleotides are TGTGCCAGCAGCTTAGCTGGGGCCGTGGGCTCTGGGGCCAACGTCCTGACTTTG. Protein sequence: CASSLAGAVGSGANVLTL.

This chain connects TRBV20-1 to TRBJ2-5; TRBD2 matches 7 bases. J lost 0 bases, V lost 0 bases, and 4 bases had no gene match. The germline CDR1 and CDR2 sequences are DFQATT and SNEGSKA (reference sequence). The CDR3 loop spans 15 amino acids. The CDR3 sequence: CSARDSREYQETQYF. Here the CDR3 DNA reads TGCAGTGCTAGAGATTCGCGGGAGTACCAAGAGACCCAGTACTTC.

This rearrangement joins TRBV7-9 to TRBJ2-2, with a possible D match to TRBD1 (6 bases). The germline gives CDR1 SEHNR, CDR2 FQNEAQ (reference sequence). CDR3 size: 15 residues. V was trimmed by 5 bases and J by 2 bases, leaving 12 bases between them. Written as DNA, the CDR3 is TGTGCCAGCAGCCGACAGGAGATAAACACCGGGGAGCTGTTTTTT. This codes for CASSRQEINTGELFF. Combining the CDR3 with reference TRBV7-9 and TRBJ2-2 gives the whole variable domain DTGVSQNPRHKITKRGQNVTFRCDPISEHNRLYWYRQTLGQGPEFLTYFQNEAQLEKSRLLSDRFSAERPKGSFSTLEIQRTEQGDSAMYLCASSRQEINTGELFFGEGSRLTVL.

V gene TRBV6-6 combines with J gene TRBJ2-7; 8 bases align to TRBD1. Germline V CDR1 and CDR2: MNHNY, SVGAGI (reference sequence). CDR3 length: 15 residues. Trimming cost V 0 bases and J 5 bases; bases outside gene matches: 6. CDR3 sequence reads: CASSYSATGEDEQYF. CDR3 sequence (DNA): TGTGCCAGCAGTTACTCAGCGACAGGGGAGGACGAGCAGTACTTC.

The table lists this clonotype with many counts. V and J are TRBV6-5 and TRBJ1-2, with a weak D call TRBD1 (5 bases). The V gene's germline CDR1 is MNHEY and CDR2 SVGAGI. Trimming cost V 2 bases and J 8 bases, with 15 bases left between them. The CDR3 is made up of 14 amino acids. The CDR3 DNA sequence: TGTGCCAGCAGTTACAGTCGTGGGGGGGAGGGCTACACCTTC. Translated: CASSYSRGGEGYTF.

CDR3 sequence (DNA): TGTGCCACCCTTAACAACAAAAAGGTAGCTTTCTTT. Amino acid sequence: CATLNNKKVAFF. The chain has TRBV2 and TRBJ1-1; no firm D call. The V gene lost 10 bases and the J gene lost 10 bases, with 19 bases spanning the gap. In germline, CDR1 is SNHLY, CDR2 FYNNEI. The CDR3 runs 12 residues.

This clonotype was recorded at least ten times. The chain uses TRBV4-1 and TRBJ2-2, with a tentative D call TRBD2 (6 bases). The V gene lost 1 base and the J gene lost 1 base, with 13 bases spanning the gap. The CDR3 spans 17 residues. Germline CDR1 MGHRA, CDR2 YSYEKL. Here the CDR3 DNA reads TGCGCCAGCAGCCAAGTTCTAGGTAGCGGGAACACCGGGGAGCTGTTTTTT. Translating it yields CASSQVLGSGNTGELFF.

The sample holds many counts of this clonotype. The chain employs TRBV5-1 and TRBJ2-4, with a weak D call TRBD2 (5 bases). The CDR3 length is 15 residues. Germline V CDR1 and CDR2: SGHRS, YFSETQ. V was clipped by 0 bases and J by 0 bases, with 7 bases between them. The DNA for the CDR3 is TGCGCCAGCAGCTTGGTTGGAGGAGCCAAAAACATTCAGTACTTC. It translates to CASSLVGGAKNIQYF.

This clonotype has a count of ten or more. This chain links TRBV27 with TRBJ2-1; TRBD2 agrees at 7 bases. The CDR3 contains 13 residues. Germline V lookup: CDR1 MNHEY, CDR2 SMNVEV (reference sequence). Losses at the gene ends were 5 bases for V and 15 bases for J; bases not matched to a gene: 13. As DNA, the CDR3 is TGTGCCAGCAGTATCGGCGCGGCGGGAGACTCGTTCTTC. Its protein product is CASSIGAAGDSFF.